Included here is one T cell receptor beta chain sequence, with context. Its specificity is unknown. The read terminates 3 residues ahead of where the CDR3 ends, so the germline J gene completes it. This sample stems from a study of T cells in women clearing cervical HPV infection. Overall study: Cases: HPV16-related CIN3 or worse on histology, a couple of invasive cancers. Case blood was drawn a median 149 days after lesion detection.

Libraries were prepared by immunoSEQ multiplex PCR; TCRdb keeps only in-frame clonotypes and omits some of them. In all, the sample yields about 20,000 clones. The CDR3 extends over 15 amino acids. Per germline, CDR1 SGDLS and CDR2 YYNGEE. Trimming pared 0 bases from V and 0 bases from J, leaving 8 bases between. Study findings and constraints: TRBV6-7 relative abundance averaged approximately 0.11% in cases and 0.16% in controls.

The source material was blood buffy coat. J is TRBJ2-3 and V is TRBV9; D gene uncertain. The TCR originated in a woman between 18 and 70 years old with a cervical HPV16 infection that either progressed to CIN3+ or cleared (not recorded which). The sequenced part of the CDR3 DNA is TGTGCCAGCAGCGTAGAGGTGAAAAGCACAGATACG. Encoded protein: CASSVEVKSTDT. The CDR3 in full is CASSVEVKSTDTQYF.